What follows is one TCR beta chain and its context. Data came from immunoSEQ multiplex PCR; TCRdb stores just in-frame clones and leaves some out. The repertoire has just over 20,000 clones, approximately 80% of them found once; the top ten carry roughly 24%. The entry originates in a study of control samples from healthy donors and cancer patients. Trimming stripped 5 bases from V and 2 bases from J, with 13 bases between. The CDR3 is 15 residues long. CDR1 and CDR2 from the germline V gene are MNHNY and SVGAGI (reference sequence). The TCR was taken from a man aged 60 to 69 with colorectal cancer. The rearrangement joins TRBV6-6 to TRBJ1-3; weak D call: TRBD1 (5 bases). Material: PBMCs. The DNA for the CDR3 is TGTGCCAGCAGTCGGGGACCACCCCCTGGAAACACCATATATTTT. It codes for CASSRGPPPGNTIYF.